This T cell receptor beta chain was recovered during a study of blood T cell repertoires in COVID-19. Germline-derived CDR1 and CDR2 are MDHEN and SYDVKM. The CDR3 loop spans 14 amino acids. After removal of 6 bases from V and 0 bases from J, the junction contained 4 bases not matched to a gene. Of note for this clone: At the DNA level, this CDR3 is encoded by other sequences in the same sample as well.

Method: immunoSEQ multiplex PCR; TCRdb's copy keeps in-frame clones and lacks some. Among about 190,000 clones listed, 70% to 90% were seen once. Sample: peripheral blood. The chain carries TRBV28 and TRBJ1-1; 7 bases fit TRBD1. This clonotype was obtained from a woman aged 40 to 55 who had recovered from COVID-19. CDR3 DNA: TGTGCCAGCAGCCTACAGGGGATGAACACTGAAGCTTTCTTT. Its protein product is CASSLQGMNTEAFF.